The sample holds a few counts of the clone carrying this TCR beta chain. The V gene lost 4 bases and the J gene lost 3 bases, with 10 bases spanning the gap. Germline assignment: CDR1 SNHLY and CDR2 FYNNEI. The CDR3 has 14 residues. This entry comes from a study of T cells in Graves' hyperthyroidism and ophthalmopathy. RNA transcripts provided the source from which TCR beta CDR3 regions were amplified. The HTBI primer set drove a first-round RT-PCR of the TCR CDR3. One entry per CDR3 protein results from TCRdb running MiXCR on the multiplex PCR reads. Of around 600,000 distinct CDR3 sequences in the sample, 45% were seen once.

The sequencing input was peripheral blood or thyroid tissue (not recorded which). This sequence joins TRBV2 and TRBJ1-5; the D gene is possibly TRBD1 (6 bases). This receptor was identified in an adult man with Graves' disease, either hyperthyroidism or ophthalmopathy (not recorded which). This CDR3 reads CASSGRTVNQPQHF. In DNA form, the CDR3 reads TGTGCCAGCAGTGGGAGGACAGTCAATCAGCCCCAGCATTTT. The full variable domain, with the rest looked up from reference TRBV2 and TRBJ1-5, is EPEVTQTPSHQVTQMGQEVILRCVPISNHLYFYWYRQILGQKVEFLVSFYNNEISEKSEIFDDQFSVERPDGSNFTLKIRSTKLEDSAMYFCASSGRTVNQPQHFGDGTRLSIL.